This T cell receptor (beta chain) comes out of a study of T cell responses to AZD1222 COVID-19 vaccine. Study-level points and caveats: Repertoires were obtained only post-peak T cell response. Females outnumbered males among donors, who were mostly white British; clonal diversity was possibly underestimated.

About this clone: Its target is not known.

Data came from immunoSEQ multiplex PCR; TCRdb stores just in-frame clones and leaves some out. The repertoire holds around 140,000 clones, 80% to 95% seen once, with about 5% in the top ten. This CDR3 is built from 13 residues. V dropped 4 bases and J dropped 7 bases, with 13 bases sitting between them. Germline V CDR1 and CDR2: KGHSH, LQKENI. V gene TRBV18 combines with J gene TRBJ1-1; no clear D. This receptor was identified in an adult in good health. The material was peripheral blood, obtained on day 0 of AZD1222 vaccination. The CDR3 loop reads CASSQDLRGEAFF. CDR3 nucleotides: TGTGCCAGCTCACAGGACCTACGTGGTGAAGCTTTCTTT.